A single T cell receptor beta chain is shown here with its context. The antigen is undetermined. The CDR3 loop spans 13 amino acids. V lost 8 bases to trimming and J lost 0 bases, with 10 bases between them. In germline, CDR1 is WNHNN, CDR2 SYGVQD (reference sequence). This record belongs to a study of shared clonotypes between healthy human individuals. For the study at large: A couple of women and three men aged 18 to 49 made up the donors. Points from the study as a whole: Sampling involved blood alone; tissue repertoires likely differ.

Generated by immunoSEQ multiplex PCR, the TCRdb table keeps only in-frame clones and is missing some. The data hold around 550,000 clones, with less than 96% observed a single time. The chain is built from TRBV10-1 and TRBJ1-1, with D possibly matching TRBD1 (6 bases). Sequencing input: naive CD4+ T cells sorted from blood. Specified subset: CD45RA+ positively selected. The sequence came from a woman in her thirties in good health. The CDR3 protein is CASGGQLNTEAFF. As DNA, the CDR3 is TGCGCCAGCGGTGGACAGCTGAACACTGAAGCTTTCTTT.